The next 22 T cell receptor beta chains were all read from a single sample in a study of monozygotic twins with inflammatory bowel disease. TCRdb re-called the 5' RACE reads and gives one entry per CDR3 protein, without DNA. In all, the sample yields roughly 150,000 distinct CDR3 sequences. The sequenced sample was blood. Source of these receptors: a human donor with ulcerative colitis or Crohn's disease, or a healthy co-twin of an affected twin (not recorded which).

V gene TRBV6-5 combines with J gene TRBJ1-1; TCRdb returns TRBD1, unconfirmable since there is no DNA. CDR1 is MNHEY and CDR2 is SVGAGI in the germline V gene. CDR3 size: 13 residues. This chain's CDR3 is CASRGDRVAEAFF.

The V gene is TRBV20-1, the J gene TRBJ2-1; TCRdb lists TRBD2, though no DNA is available to test this call. The CDR3 runs 14 residues. CDR1 and CDR2 from the germline V gene are DFQATT and SNEGSKA (reference sequence). This chain's CDR3 is CSAMGAGGSNEQFF.

The gene calls are TRBV6-6 and TRBJ2-2; TCRdb picks TRBD1, but there is no DNA to check that call. Germline CDR1 and CDR2: MNHNY and SVGAGI (reference sequence). The CDR3 covers 12 residues. CDR3 amino acids: CAARLGPGELFF.

The chain carries TRBV4-3 and TRBJ2-3; TCRdb calls TRBD2, which cannot be checked without DNA. This CDR3 has 16 residues. The germline CDR1 and CDR2 sequences are LGHNA and YSLEER. CDR3 sequence reads: CASSQDGAGGTDTQYF.

The chain carries TRBV5-5 and TRBJ2-3; TCRdb's D gene call, TRBD2, goes unchecked for lack of DNA. In germline, CDR1 is SGHKS, CDR2 YYEKEE (reference sequence). The CDR3 consists of 14 residues. The chain's CDR3 is CASSPVAGADTQYF.

The chain links TRBV27 to TRBJ2-5. Germline lookup yields CDR1 MNHEY and CDR2 SMNVEV (reference sequence). The CDR3 runs to 13 residues. CDR3 sequence: CASSFGRSETQYF.

The chain joins TRBV3-1 to TRBJ1-1. This CDR3 has 14 residues. Germline values: CDR1 LGHDT, CDR2 YNNKEL (reference sequence). The CDR3 region is CASSQDLVNTEAFF.

This chain links TRBV25-1 with TRBJ2-5. CDR3 length: 14 amino acids. The germline CDR1 and CDR2 sequences are MGHDK and SYGVNS. CDR3 residues: CASSEFSPRETQYF.

The chain recombines TRBV20-1 with TRBJ1-1. CDR1 and CDR2 from the germline V gene are DFQATT and SNEGSKA (reference sequence). The CDR3 sequence is 13 residues long. The CDR3 loop reads CSASLGIATEAFF.

The rearrangement joins TRBV29-1 to TRBJ1-1. The V gene's germline CDR1 is SQVTM and CDR2 ANQGSEA. The CDR3 runs to 12 residues. The CDR3 is CSTLHIATEAFF.

J is TRBJ2-7 and V is TRBV12-3 or TRBV12-4; without DNA, the TCRdb call of TRBD1 cannot be checked. The CDR3 length is 15 residues. CDR3 loop: CASRPIGTGVHEQYF.

The chain recombines TRBV18 with TRBJ2-1; no DNA is available, so the TRBD2 call from TCRdb remains unchecked. Germline V CDR1 and CDR2: KGHSH, LQKENI. The CDR3 runs 16 residues. The CDR3 protein is CASSSKTSGSSHEQFF.

The chain recombines TRBV28 with TRBJ1-2; TCRdb lists TRBD1, though no DNA is available to test this call. In germline, CDR1 is MDHEN, CDR2 SYDVKM. The CDR3 has 12 amino acids. The CDR3 is CASRRDARGYTF.

This chain uses TRBV7-3 with TRBJ2-1; TCRdb returns TRBD1, unconfirmable since there is no DNA. Germline CDR1 SGHTA, CDR2 FQGTGA. The CDR3 runs to 16 residues. The CDR3 here is CASSLDTSSSYNEQFF.

The chain links TRBV29-1 to TRBJ2-1; the D call from TCRdb, TRBD1, cannot be confirmed without DNA. This CDR3 is built from 12 residues. The germline gives CDR1 SQVTM, CDR2 ANQGSEA. This CDR3 reads CSVEEGGDEQFF.

The V call is TRBV9, the J call TRBJ2-5; without DNA, the TCRdb call of TRBD1 cannot be checked. The germline V gene has CDR1 SGDLS and CDR2 YYNGEE. CDR3 length equals 14 residues. CDR3 loop: CASSPEAAPETQYF.

The CDR3 region is CSVAGLLMNTEAFF. This sequence joins TRBV29-1 and TRBJ1-1. CDR3 size: 14 residues. Per germline, CDR1 SQVTM and CDR2 ANQGSEA.

The J gene is TRBJ2-3, the V gene TRBV4-3; TCRdb gives TRBD2 as the D gene, but with no DNA this cannot be confirmed. This CDR3 spans 17 amino acids. CDR1 is LGHNA, CDR2 YSLEER, per germline. This CDR3 is CASSQDFSLSGTDTQYF.

The chain uses TRBV28 and TRBJ2-2; TCRdb designates TRBD2, a call that cannot be tested without DNA. The CDR3 consists of 16 residues. The germline gives CDR1 MDHEN, CDR2 SYDVKM. The CDR3 loop is CASSLSGTSGPGELFF. Full variable domain (rest looked up from reference TRBV28 and TRBJ2-2): DVKVTQSSRYLVKRTGEKVFLECVQDMDHENMFWYRQDPGLGLRLIYFSYDVKMKEKGDIPEGYSVSREKKERFSLILESASTNQTSMYLCASSLSGTSGPGELFFGEGSRLTVL.

J is TRBJ1-1 and V is TRBV18; TCRdb's D call of TRBD1 is untestable without DNA. The CDR3 is 15 amino acids. Germline lookup yields CDR1 KGHSH and CDR2 LQKENI. The CDR3 loop is CASSPLTGKSTEAFF.

The chain links TRBV28 to TRBJ2-1. Looked up from germline, CDR1 is MDHEN and CDR2 is SYDVKM. The CDR3 loop spans 16 amino acids. The CDR3 spells CASSSVLWETYNEQFF.

CDR3 protein: CSATDRGGSSYNEQFF. The chain is built from TRBV20-1 and TRBJ2-1; TCRdb names TRBD1, which stays unverified in the absence of DNA. This CDR3 contains 16 residues. CDR1 and CDR2 from the germline V gene are DFQATT and SNEGSKA (reference sequence).